Listed below are T cell receptor beta chains from one sample, sequenced in a study of blood T cell repertoires in COVID-19. Assay: immunoSEQ multiplex PCR; the TCRdb copy retains only in-frame clones and omits some. The table records over 300,000 clones, around 89% of them present only once. The specimen sequenced was PBMCs or T cells enriched from blood (not recorded which). All receptors derive from a woman aged 25 to 39 with acute COVID-19. Each CDR3 is given with its conserved first and last residue. The D gene is left open where the match is weak. The listing skips clone size in some rows; elsewhere it reads once, few, many or a size class.

d_call: TRBD1; j_call: TRBJ1-2; clone_size: NA; v_call: TRBV5-1; cdr3_nt: TGCGCCAGCAGCTTAACCACAGGGGGCAATAACTATGGCTACACCTTC; cdr3_aa: CASSLTTGGNNYGYTF
d_call: NA; j_call: TRBJ2-3; clone_size: NA; v_call: TRBV29-1; cdr3_nt: TGCAGCGTCTTCACAGATACGCAGTATTTT; cdr3_aa: CSVFTDTQYF
d_call: TRBD1; j_call: TRBJ1-4; clone_size: few; v_call: TRBV9; cdr3_nt: TGTGCCAGCAGCACCCGACAGGGCCCTGAAAAACTGTTTTTT; cdr3_aa: CASSTRQGPEKLFF
d_call: TRBD2; j_call: TRBJ2-1; clone_size: NA; v_call: TRBV7-9; cdr3_nt: TGTGCCAGCAGCATACCGGGAGGGGGGAATGAGCAGTTCTTC; cdr3_aa: CASSIPGGGNEQFF
d_call: NA; j_call: TRBJ1-2; clone_size: once; v_call: TRBV15; cdr3_nt: TGTGCCACCAGCAAGGGATTAGGGGATGGCTACACCTTC; cdr3_aa: CATSKGLGDGYTF
d_call: TRBD1; j_call: TRBJ1-1; clone_size: NA; v_call: TRBV10-3; cdr3_nt: TGTGCCATCATGACAGGGGGAGGCACTGAAGCTTTCTTT; cdr3_aa: CAIMTGGGTEAFF
d_call: NA; j_call: TRBJ2-1; clone_size: NA; v_call: TRBV2; cdr3_nt: TGTGCCAGCAGTGAAGGTGGACACCCCGAAAATGAGCAGTTCTTC; cdr3_aa: CASSEGGHPENEQFF
d_call: NA; j_call: TRBJ2-7; clone_size: few; v_call: TRBV21-1; cdr3_nt: TGTGCCAGCAGCAAAAACCGGGACAGGACCTCTGACGAGCAGTACTTC; cdr3_aa: CASSKNRDRTSDEQYF
d_call: NA; j_call: TRBJ2-1; clone_size: NA; v_call: TRBV7-3; cdr3_nt: TGTGCCAGCAGCCCAAACCGGGGGGCAAGGAATGAGCAGTTCTTC; cdr3_aa: CASSPNRGARNEQFF
d_call: TRBD1; j_call: TRBJ1-2; clone_size: NA; v_call: TRBV4-2; cdr3_nt: TGTGCCAGCAGCCAAAACAGGGGATGGGACTATGGCTACACCTTC; cdr3_aa: CASSQNRGWDYGYTF
d_call: NA; j_call: TRBJ1-1; clone_size: NA; v_call: TRBV7-3; cdr3_nt: TGTGCCAGCAGCTTACAGGGGACGAACACTGAAGCTTTCTTT; cdr3_aa: CASSLQGTNTEAFF
d_call: NA; j_call: TRBJ2-7; clone_size: few; v_call: TRBV6-2/TRBV6-3; cdr3_nt: TGTGCCAGCAGTCAAGGCAAGGGGCCAAGCTCCTACGAGCAGTACTTC; cdr3_aa: CASSQGKGPSSYEQYF
d_call: TRBD2; j_call: TRBJ2-2; clone_size: NA; v_call: TRBV5-4; cdr3_nt: TGTGCCAGCAGCCCATCTAGCGGGGTCACCGGGGAGCTGTTTTTT; cdr3_aa: CASSPSSGVTGELFF
d_call: NA; j_call: TRBJ1-6; clone_size: few; v_call: TRBV19; cdr3_nt: TGTGCCAGTAGTATTCGGAGGGATTCACCCCTCCACTTT; cdr3_aa: CASSIRRDSPLHF
d_call: NA; j_call: TRBJ1-4; clone_size: NA; v_call: TRBV2; cdr3_nt: TGTGCCAGCAGCGCACGGGGCGGGGCGCATGAAAAACTGTTTTTT; cdr3_aa: CASSARGGAHEKLFF
d_call: TRBD1; j_call: TRBJ1-2; clone_size: NA; v_call: TRBV5-6; cdr3_nt: TGTGCCAGCAGCCAGATCGGGACAGAAGCTAACTATGGCTACACCTTC; cdr3_aa: CASSQIGTEANYGYTF
d_call: NA; j_call: TRBJ1-5; clone_size: NA; v_call: TRBV7-9; cdr3_nt: TGTGCCAGCAGCTTAGAAGGACTTAAGGATCAGCCCCAGCATTTT; cdr3_aa: CASSLEGLKDQPQHF
d_call: TRBD1; j_call: TRBJ1-1; clone_size: NA; v_call: TRBV2; cdr3_nt: TGTGCCAGCAGGCAGGGACAGCCGAACACTGAAGCTTTCTTT; cdr3_aa: CASRQGQPNTEAFF
d_call: NA; j_call: TRBJ1-1; clone_size: few; v_call: TRBV4-1; cdr3_nt: TGCGCCAGCAGCGGCAGGGGACCCATCTGGAACACTGAAGCTTTCTTT; cdr3_aa: CASSGRGPIWNTEAFF
d_call: NA; j_call: TRBJ2-3; clone_size: NA; v_call: TRBV6-4; cdr3_nt: TGTGCCAGCAGTGTCGTTGAGAGTGGCACAGATACGCAGTATTTT; cdr3_aa: CASSVVESGTDTQYF
d_call: NA; j_call: TRBJ2-2; clone_size: NA; v_call: TRBV24-1; cdr3_nt: TGTGCCACCAGTGATTTGCAGTCCGGCGGGGTTGGCGGGGAGCTGTTTTTT; cdr3_aa: CATSDLQSGGVGGELFF
d_call: TRBD2; j_call: TRBJ2-2; clone_size: NA; v_call: TRBV7-9; cdr3_nt: TGTGCCAGCAGAACTAGCGGGGGGGCCGGTTTGGCCGGGGAGCTGTTTTTT; cdr3_aa: CASRTSGGAGLAGELFF
d_call: NA; j_call: TRBJ1-1; clone_size: NA; v_call: TRBV9; cdr3_nt: TGTGCCAGCAGCGTCGAGAGGAACACTGAAGCTTTCTTT; cdr3_aa: CASSVERNTEAFF
d_call: NA; j_call: TRBJ2-1; clone_size: NA; v_call: TRBV3-1/TRBV3-2; cdr3_nt: TGTGCCAGCAGCCAAGATTATTACTACAATGAGCAGTTCTTC; cdr3_aa: CASSQDYYYNEQFF
d_call: NA; j_call: TRBJ2-1; clone_size: NA; v_call: TRBV6-4; cdr3_nt: TGTGCCAGCAGTGACGGGACTCTAGAACACAATGAGCAGTTCTTC; cdr3_aa: CASSDGTLEHNEQFF
d_call: NA; j_call: TRBJ1-1; clone_size: NA; v_call: TRBV3-1/TRBV3-2; cdr3_nt: TGTGCCAGCAGCTCTCTTACGGTAACCGAAGCTTTCTTT; cdr3_aa: CASSSLTVTEAFF
d_call: NA; j_call: TRBJ1-1; clone_size: NA; v_call: TRBV2; cdr3_nt: TGTGCCAGCAGTGTCGGGGGTTCGTTCACTGAAGCTTTCTTT; cdr3_aa: CASSVGGSFTEAFF
d_call: TRBD1; j_call: TRBJ1-6; clone_size: NA; v_call: TRBV3-1/TRBV3-2; cdr3_nt: TGTGCCAGCAGCCCGCGACAGGGCGGAACACCCCTCCACTTT; cdr3_aa: CASSPRQGGTPLHF
d_call: NA; j_call: TRBJ1-5; clone_size: once; v_call: TRBV6-1; cdr3_nt: TGTGCCAGCAGTGAAGTTGGGGCAGCCGGTCAACCCCAGCATTTT; cdr3_aa: CASSEVGAAGQPQHF
d_call: NA; j_call: TRBJ1-2; clone_size: NA; v_call: TRBV5-6; cdr3_nt: TGTGCCAGCAACCTTCTTCAATCCACGGTCGTCTATGGCTACACCTTC; cdr3_aa: CASNLLQSTVVYGYTF
d_call: TRBD1; j_call: TRBJ2-7; clone_size: NA; v_call: TRBV9; cdr3_nt: TGTGCCAGCAGCGTAGGGACAGGGACGGGCGAGCAGTACTTC; cdr3_aa: CASSVGTGTGEQYF
d_call: NA; j_call: TRBJ1-2; clone_size: NA; v_call: TRBV27; cdr3_nt: TGTGCCAGCACGGGCAGGGGAACTAACTATGGCTACACCTTC; cdr3_aa: CASTGRGTNYGYTF
d_call: NA; j_call: TRBJ2-1; clone_size: many; v_call: TRBV6-5; cdr3_nt: TGTGCCAGCAGTCCTAATTCCGGGACATACAATGAGCAGTTCTTC; cdr3_aa: CASSPNSGTYNEQFF
d_call: TRBD2; j_call: TRBJ2-1; clone_size: few; v_call: TRBV24-1; cdr3_nt: TGTGCCACCGGCCCTAGCGGGGCCTACAATGAGCAGTTCTTC; cdr3_aa: CATGPSGAYNEQFF